The next 17 T cell receptor beta chains were all read from a single sample in a study of tumor-infiltrating lymphocytes in primary liver carcinoma. TCR beta cDNA was reverse-transcribed from 400 to 500 ng of total RNA. The reaction used a constant-region primer and ProtoScript II reverse transcriptase. Three-round nested multiplex PCR performed with slightly modified ARM-PCR produced the TCR beta libraries. Both of the initial two PCR rounds ran for approximately 11 cycles and employed TRBV1-TRBV30 forward primers alongside a C-beta reverse primer. TCRdb independently ran MiXCR on the multiplex PCR reads; one entry per CDR3 protein. This table has approximately 92,000 distinct CDR3 sequences, around two thirds appearing once. Investigators took RNA and DNA out together from 20-30 mg of unsorted bulk tissue. Sequencing was performed on liver tumor tissue from sampling region 5. Subset meaning: tumor region T5, tumor centre. These receptors were obtained from a woman aged 55-70 years with primary liver carcinoma and hepatitis B virus infection.

A remark on this clonotype: A much larger clone differs from this one at a single base, so this may be a read error. This chain uses TRBV6-5 with TRBJ2-1; 7 bases line up with TRBD2. The CDR3 sequence is 16 residues long. Germline V gives CDR1 MNHEY, CDR2 SVGAGI. J gave up 1 base and V 8 bases, and 11 bases lay outside the gene matches. In DNA form, the CDR3 reads TGTGCCAGCGGTTTGGCGGGTAGCGGGTCCTACAATGAGCAGTTCTTC. This sequence encodes CASGLAGSGSYNEQFF.

In this sample, this clonotype turned up once. Because the CDR3 is missing its conserved closing phenylalanine or tryptophan, this is likely a read error. It is unclear where the CDR3 begins or ends on the DNA, so no DNA is shown, and the CDR3 is as TCRdb lists it. The rearrangement joins TRBV11-2 to TRBJ2-4; TRBD2, the table's D call, lacks a check against the DNA. Germline-derived CDR1 and CDR2 are SGHAT and FQNNGV. Counting both end residues, the CDR3 totals 14 amino acids. CDR3 amino acids: CASNLDQEGNIQYL.

The V call is TRBV20-1, the J call TRBJ2-2; TRBD2 aligns across 9 bases. J was trimmed by 5 bases and V by 1 base; bases with no gene match: 8. Germline V CDR1 and CDR2: DFQATT, SNEGSKA (reference sequence). This CDR3 has 16 residues. CDR3 in DNA: TGCAGTGCTAGAGTTGCGTTAGCGGGGGAGACCGGGGAGCTGTTTTTT. This sequence encodes CSARVALAGETGELFF.

The chain is built from TRBV6-5 and TRBJ1-5; maybe TRBD1 (5 bases). Trimming removed 7 bases at V and 16 bases at J, with 23 bases between. The CDR3 sequence is 13 residues long. CDR1 and CDR2 (germline): MNHEY, SVGAGI. CDR3 amino acids: CASKSRQRQPQHF. The CDR3 coding sequence is TGTGCCAGCAAGTCGAGACAGAGACAGCCTCAACATTTT.

The V gene is TRBV12-3 or TRBV12-4, the J gene TRBJ2-6, with 10 positions matching TRBD1. CDR3 length equals 17 residues. V was pared by 10 bases and J by 0 bases, with 9 bases of the junction left unmatched. The CDR3 here is CANSSGQGISGANVLTF. The DNA for the CDR3 is TGTGCCAACAGCTCGGGACAGGGGATCTCTGGGGCCAACGTCCTGACTTTC.

On this clonotype: Germline is not matched at one junction end, which may reflect a read error. The rearrangement uses TRBV12-3 or TRBV12-4 and TRBJ1-2; 9 positions match TRBD1. The CDR3 sequence is 14 residues long. The CDR3 coding sequence is TGTGTCAGCGGTCGGGACAGGGAGATCTATGGCTACACCTTC. Amino acids: CVSGRDREIYGYTF.

This clonotype was observed many times. V gene TRBV6-6 combines with J gene TRBJ1-1; 7 nucleotides line up with TRBD1. Germline CDR1 MNHNY, CDR2 SVGAGI (reference sequence). This CDR3 is built from 16 residues. Losses at the gene ends were 7 bases for V and 5 bases for J; bases not matched to a gene: 16. CDR3 DNA: TGTGCCAGCAATCAAATGGAGGGGAACAGGGGTACTGAAGCTTTCTTT. This translates into CASNQMEGNRGTEAFF.

Concerning this clonotype itself: Given a much more abundant clone one base away, this may be a read error. This rearrangement joins TRBV5-6 to TRBJ2-5; the match to TRBD1 covers 7 bases. This CDR3 region has 15 residues. Germline CDR1 SGHDT, CDR2 YYEEEE. In DNA, the CDR3 is TGTGCCATCAGCCCTACGGGACAGACACAAGAGACCCAGTACTTC. Its protein product is CAISPTGQTQETQYF.

Remarks on this clonotype: One junction end disagrees with the germline gene, perhaps due to a read error. The rearrangement links TRBV6-1 to TRBJ2-1, with D perhaps TRBD2 (6 bases). The CDR3 spans 14 residues. CDR1 is MNHNS, CDR2 SASEGT, per germline. The CDR3 coding sequence is TGTGCCACCAGAACGGGGGACTCCTACAATGAGCGGCTCTTC. It codes for CATRTGDSYNERLF.

The chain recombines TRBV18 with TRBJ2-7, with 8 bases identical to TRBD1. CDR3 length: 14 amino acids. Germline V gives CDR1 KGHSH, CDR2 LQKENI. V was clipped by 2 bases and J by 3 bases; unmatched bases: 3. The CDR3 bases are TGTGCCAGCTCACCAGGGACAGGCAACTACGAGCAGTACTTC. It translates to CASSPGTGNYEQYF.

About this clonotype: At one boundary the junction diverges from the germline segment, which might be a read error. J is TRBJ1-3 and V is TRBV19; a possible D gene is TRBD1 (5 bases). Germline CDR1 and CDR2: LNHDA and SQIVND (reference sequence). The CDR3 runs to 16 residues. The CDR3 nucleotides read TGTGCCAGCCGGATCGGGGACCGTCTTTGGGGAGACACCATAAGTTTT. Amino acid sequence: CASRIGDRLWGDTISF. Full variable domain (outside the CDR3, taken from reference TRBV19 and TRBJ1-3): DGGITQSPKYLFRKEGQNVTLSCEQNLNHDAMYWYRQDPGQGLRLIYYSQIVNDFQKGDIAEGYSVSREKKESFPLTVTSAQKNPTAFYLCASRIGDRLWGDTISFGEGSWLTVV.

Of note for this clonotype: In this CDR3 the conserved last residue, phenylalanine or tryptophan, is missing, so a read error is likely. V and J are TRBV11-2 and TRBJ2-3; D call uncertain. Germline V gene data show CDR1 as SGHAT and CDR2 as FQNNGV. This CDR3 comprises 17 residues. The CDR3 here is CGSSLGIRREDTDTQYY. DNA for the CDR3: TGTGGCAGCAGCTTAGGGATTCGAAGGGAAGACACAGATACGCAGTATTAT.

In regard to this clonotype: The junction shows a germline mismatch at one end, possibly a read error. The chain uses TRBV10-1 and TRBJ1-5; D is unclear. The CDR3 sequence is 12 residues long. Germline V gene sequence: CDR1 WNHNN, CDR2 SYGVQD (reference sequence). CDR3 sequence: CAGSDLGQPQHF. CDR3 DNA sequence: TGCGCCGGCAGTGATCTAGGTCAGCCCCAGCATTTT.

The chain has TRBV6-5 and TRBJ2-6; D is perhaps TRBD2 (6 bases). The V gene's germline CDR1 is MNHEY and CDR2 SVGAGI. This CDR3 spans 13 amino acids. The CDR3 DNA is TGTGTTAGCAGTTATGGGACTTACAACGTCCTGACTTTC. It yields the protein CVSSYGTYNVLTF.

The chain joins TRBV29-1 to TRBJ2-1, with D possibly matching TRBD2 (6 bases). The V and J ends lost 5 bases and 12 bases respectively, with 23 bases between them. The germline gives CDR1 SQVTM, CDR2 ANQGSEA. There are 14 residues in the CDR3. CDR3 DNA: TGCAGCGTTCTAGGCAGGAGGGCCGTAGATGGGCAGTTCTTC. This encodes CSVLGRRAVDGQFF.

The CDR3 DNA reads TGTGCCAGCACCTTCGGACGGGGATTATTCCACGAGCAGTACTTC. Encoded protein: CASTFGRGLFHEQYF. The chain uses TRBV11-2 and TRBJ2-7; perhaps TRBD2 as D (5 bases). Trimming pared 7 bases from V and 5 bases from J, leaving 21 bases between. The length of the CDR3 is 15 residues. Germline assignment: CDR1 SGHAT and CDR2 FQNNGV.

V gene TRBV5-1 combines with J gene TRBJ2-7, with 8 bases that match TRBD2. Trimming removed 1 base from V and 3 bases from J; junction bases left unmatched: 9. From germline, CDR1 is SGHRS and CDR2 YFSETQ. There are 16 residues in the CDR3. CDR3 residues: CASSLNLGTSNYEQYF. DNA of the CDR3: TGCGCCAGCAGCTTGAACCTCGGGACTAGTAACTACGAGCAGTACTTC.